This T cell receptor beta chain was sequenced in a study of patients and donors after allogeneic stem cell transplantation. This CDR3 has 18 residues. The V end was cut by 0 bases, the J end by 2 bases, with 17 bases between. In germline, CDR1 is MGHRA, CDR2 YSYEKL. TCRdb itself ran the RT-PCR reads through MiXCR, one entry per CDR3 protein. The data contain approximately 200,000 distinct CDR3 sequences, 35% to 45% of them singletons. The TCR originated in a human donor who was either an allogeneic HSCT recipient or a stem cell or donor lymphocyte infusion donor (not recorded which). It is not recorded whose cells these are; they may come from a transplant donor. Sample: blood, either unsorted or a sorted T cell fraction (not recorded which). This sequence joins TRBV4-1 and TRBJ1-3; D is undetermined. DNA for the CDR3: TGCGCCAGCAGCCAAGAGCGGACGCGGGTAGTAGCTGGAAACACCATATATTTT. This sequence encodes CASSQERTRVVAGNTIYF.